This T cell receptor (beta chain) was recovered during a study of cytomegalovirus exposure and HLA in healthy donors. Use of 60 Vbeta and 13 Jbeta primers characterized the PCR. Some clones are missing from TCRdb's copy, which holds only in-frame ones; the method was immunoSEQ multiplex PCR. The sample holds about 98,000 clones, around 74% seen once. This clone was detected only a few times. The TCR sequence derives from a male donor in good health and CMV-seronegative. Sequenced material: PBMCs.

For the CDR3, the DNA is TGTGCCAGTAGTAACGGCGGGGGCAATCAGCCCCAGCATTTT. The encoded protein is CASSNGGGNQPQHF. The rearrangement uses TRBV19 and TRBJ1-5; D is ambiguous. CDR1 is LNHDA, CDR2 SQIVND, per germline (reference sequence). Trimming took off 4 bases at V and 2 bases at J, with 9 bases between the two ends. The CDR3 has 14 residues.